The 5 T cell receptor beta chains in this list originate from one sample, sequenced in a study of T-cell reconstitution after alpha-beta-depleted transplantation in children. The TCRbeta library was prepared with unique molecular identifiers. TCRdb passed the PCR reads through MiXCR, listing each CDR3 protein once. The repertoire holds just over 950,000 distinct CDR3 sequences, with 25% to 30% as singletons. Sequences were derived from PBMCs, mostly from graft donor cells, sampled 360 days after TCRalphabeta/CD19-depleted stem cell transplant. These receptors were taken from a boy under three years old who had a stem cell transplant for SCID, so the T cells may come from the graft donor.

This clonotype was seen a few times. The gene calls are TRBV20-1 and TRBJ2-7; weak D call: TRBD1 (5 bases). Germline CDR1 DFQATT, CDR2 SNEGSKA (reference sequence). The CDR3 has 13 residues. Trimming pared 1 base from V and 2 bases from J, leaving 9 bases between. The DNA for the CDR3 is TGCAGTGCTAGAGCGCAGGGAACCTACGAGCAGTACTTC. It is translated as CSARAQGTYEQYF.

This clonotype showed up just a few times. CDR3 residues: CASRPGGGTYNSPLHF. CDR3 coding DNA: TGTGCCAGCCGGCCAGGGGGGGGAACCTATAATTCACCCCTCCACTTT. V gene TRBV4-2 combines with J gene TRBJ1-6, with 7 bases aligning to TRBD1. The germline V gene encodes CDR1 LGHNA and CDR2 YNFKEQ. The length of the CDR3 is 16 residues. V shed 8 bases and J 2 bases; nucleotides not matched to a gene: 9.

This clonotype was picked up one time. The gene calls are TRBV9 and TRBJ2-1; D gene ambiguous. The CDR3 spans 15 residues. Germline V gene sequence: CDR1 SGDLS, CDR2 YYNGEE. The V gene lost 1 base and the J gene lost 2 bases, with 10 bases spanning the gap. CDR3 amino acids: CASSVSQQTYNEQFF. CDR3 sequence (DNA): TGTGCCAGCAGCGTAAGCCAGCAGACCTACAATGAGCAGTTCTTC.

The gene calls are TRBV12-3 or TRBV12-4 and TRBJ2-2; D might be TRBD2 (7 bases). V dropped 4 bases and J dropped 7 bases, with 16 bases sitting between them. The length of the CDR3 is 15 residues. The DNA for the CDR3 is TGTGCCAGCAGTTCAGGGACTAAGGGGGGCGGGGAGCTGTTTTTT. Translating it yields CASSSGTKGGGELFF.

In this sample, this clonotype turned up a few times. The CDR3 sequence: CASRPTGKGRATEAFF. The CDR3 nucleotides read TGTGCCAGCAGGCCTACGGGGAAGGGGAGGGCCACTGAAGCTTTCTTT. The chain is built from TRBV6-1 and TRBJ1-1, with D possibly matching TRBD1 (5 bases). Germline CDR1 reads MNHNS; CDR2 reads SASEGT. V shed 6 bases and J shed 4 bases, with 21 bases lying between them. This CDR3 region has 16 residues.